The next 26 T cell receptor beta chains were all read from a single sample in a study of human T cells and chemical hapten exposure. Time point in this sample: patch test 1, 2 weeks after DPC sensitization. This sample's treatment: therapeutic diphenylcyclopropenone sensitization with weekly scalp DPC. TCRdb re-called the RACE reads through MiXCR, storing one row per CDR3 protein. Seen here are approximately 49,000 distinct CDR3 sequences, less than 9.5% observed once, and the top ten hold 4% to 5.5%. This specimen consisted of whole blood, obtained in connection with sensitization to the hapten diphenylcyclopropenone (DPC). The receptors originated from a woman aged 45-60 years with alopecia areata. Some clones in this sample may be carry-over from other donors' samples.

As to this clonotype: A read error may be the cause here, since a much bigger clone is one base away. This chain's CDR3 is CASRWGRQLYEQYF. The CDR3 nucleotides are TGTGCCAGCAGATGGGGCCGCCAACTCTACGAGCAGTACTTC. V usage is TRBV28 and J usage is TRBJ2-7; weak D call: TRBD1 (5 bases). The CDR3 contains 14 residues. Germline CDR1 is MDHEN and CDR2 is SYDVKM. Deletions cut 6 bases from V and 3 bases from J, with 15 bases between.

This clonotype was observed many times. This chain links TRBV6-2 or TRBV6-3 with TRBJ2-1; TRBD2 matches 7 bases. Trimming cost V 3 bases and J 3 bases; bases outside gene matches: 8. The CDR3 extends over 16 amino acids. Germline CDR1 and CDR2: MNHEY and SVGEGT. The DNA for the CDR3 is TGTGCCAGCAGTTATTACGGCGGGAGTATCTACAATGAGCAGTTCTTC. Protein product: CASSYYGGSIYNEQFF.

This clonotype was seen repeatedly, ten times or more. The V and J genes are TRBV7-9 and TRBJ2-1, with TRBD2 matching 9 bases. This CDR3 spans 12 amino acids. Per germline, CDR1 SEHNR and CDR2 FQNEAQ (reference sequence). J gave up 15 bases and V 5 bases, and 8 bases lay outside the gene matches. The CDR3 nucleotides read TGTGCCAGCAGCCCGACCAGCGGGAGGTGGTTCTTC. Its protein is CASSPTSGRWFF.

In its sample, this clonotype was seen many times. This sequence joins TRBV15 and TRBJ2-2; D gene ambiguous. The CDR3 is 18 residues long. The germline gives CDR1 LNHNV, CDR2 YYDKDF (reference sequence). Trimming took 1 base from V and 5 from J, leaving 20 bases between them. The CDR3 loop reads CATSRGVKKADRTGELFF. The DNA for the CDR3 is TGTGCCACCAGCAGAGGGGTAAAGAAGGCTGATAGAACCGGGGAGCTGTTTTTT.

This clonotype was seen at least ten times. The CDR3 DNA reads TGTGCCAGCAGTTGGACAGGGACACCTAACTATGGCTACACCTTC. It is translated as CASSWTGTPNYGYTF. The chain recombines TRBV6-2 or TRBV6-3 with TRBJ1-2; TRBD1 agrees at 8 bases. The CDR3 has 15 residues. The germline gives CDR1 MNHEY, CDR2 SVGEGT. Losses at the gene ends were 4 bases for V and 0 bases for J; bases not matched to a gene: 4.

This clonotype has a handful of counts. The CDR3 loop reads CSASRAGEKLFF. The CDR3 DNA reads TGCAGTGCTAGCAGGGCGGGAGAAAAACTGTTTTTT. The chain has TRBV20-1 and TRBJ1-4; D possibly corresponds to TRBD1 (5 bases). The germline CDR1 and CDR2 sequences are DFQATT and SNEGSKA (reference sequence). This CDR3 region has 12 residues. Trimming removed 3 bases at V and 8 bases at J, with 10 bases between.

This clonotype was observed at least ten times. This chain joins TRBV7-8 and TRBJ2-7; tentative D call: TRBD2 (6 bases). V was clipped by 4 bases and J by 4 bases, with 14 bases between them. The germline gives CDR1 SGHVS, CDR2 FQNEAQ. The CDR3 loop spans 14 amino acids. CDR3 in amino acids: CASSSHGGLYEQYF. The DNA of the CDR3 is TGTGCCAGCAGCTCGCACGGGGGATTGTACGAGCAGTACTTC.

This clonotype was observed at least ten times. The genes are TRBV5-1 and TRBJ2-7; the match to TRBD2 covers 11 bases. The J segment lost 2 bases and the V segment lost 4 bases, leaving 8 bases of the junction unmatched. CDR1 is SGHRS, CDR2 YFSETQ, per germline. CDR3 length: 16 amino acids. The CDR3: CASSVTGTSGPYEQYF. Here the CDR3 DNA reads TGCGCCAGCAGCGTTACCGGGACTAGCGGACCCTACGAGCAGTACTTC.

This clonotype showed up many times. The DNA for the CDR3 is TGTGCCAGCAGTTCGACTAGGAGGGGCAATGAGCAGTTCTTC. This encodes CASSSTRRGNEQFF. The chain is built from TRBV27 and TRBJ2-1; D perhaps matches TRBD2 (6 bases). V lost 4 bases to trimming and J lost 6 bases, with 13 bases between them. Germline CDR1 and CDR2: MNHEY and SMNVEV (reference sequence). The CDR3 extends over 14 amino acids.

This chain connects TRBV28 to TRBJ2-1; TRBD2 matches at 10 bases. Germline lookup yields CDR1 MDHEN and CDR2 SYDVKM. J lost 6 bases, V lost 3 bases, and 8 bases had no gene match. This CDR3 comprises 16 residues. CDR3 DNA: TGTGCCAGCAGTTTCGGGGGCCTAGCGGGAGCCAATGAGCAGTTCTTC. It translates to CASSFGGLAGANEQFF.

This clonotype was observed many times. This chain joins TRBV28 and TRBJ2-7, with D perhaps TRBD1 (5 bases). The CDR3 is 14 residues long. Germline CDR1 reads MDHEN; CDR2 reads SYDVKM. V gave up 7 bases and J gave up 0 bases, with 13 bases separating them. The CDR3 DNA reads TGTGCCAGCACCCCAGGGCGCCTCTCCTACGAGCAGTACTTC. Translating gives CASTPGRLSYEQYF.

This clonotype has ten or more counts. The CDR3 is CASSPRRLRGSSSSNTEAFF. The CDR3 DNA is TGTGCCAGCAGCCCTAGGCGCCTACGGGGATCCTCTTCCTCGAACACTGAAGCTTTCTTT. The chain employs TRBV7-9 and TRBJ1-1; D unclear. V was pared by 5 bases and J by 1 base, with 29 bases between. The germline CDR1 and CDR2 sequences are SEHNR and FQNEAQ (reference sequence). CDR3 length: 20 residues.

This clonotype was observed at least ten times. J is TRBJ2-5 and V is TRBV27; no clear D gene. The V end was cut by 4 bases, the J end by 5 bases, with 8 bases between. Germline values: CDR1 MNHEY, CDR2 SMNVEV (reference sequence). The CDR3 spans 12 residues. CDR3 sequence (DNA): TGTGCCAGCAGTTCGACCCCCGAGACCCAGTACTTC. Translation: CASSSTPETQYF.

This clonotype came up many times. The chain uses TRBV12-3 or TRBV12-4 and TRBJ2-3; D gene unclear. The V end was cut by 7 bases, the J end by 0 bases, with 8 bases between. The CDR3 consists of 13 residues. The CDR3 sequence is CASNPLSTDTQYF. In DNA, the CDR3 is TGTGCCAGCAACCCTCTAAGCACAGATACGCAGTATTTT.

This clonotype has at least ten counts. The chain carries TRBV29-1 and TRBJ1-1; maybe TRBD1 (5 bases). The CDR3 consists of 13 residues. The germline V and J ends were trimmed by 7 bases and 5 bases, with 17 bases remaining between them. The germline gives CDR1 SQVTM, CDR2 ANQGSEA. The CDR3 region is CSAPGLGGTEAFF. CDR3 bases: TGCAGCGCACCGGGACTTGGGGGGACTGAAGCTTTCTTT.

V usage is TRBV5-5 and J usage is TRBJ1-4; D ambiguous. The CDR3 is made up of 16 amino acids. The germline V and J ends were trimmed by 5 bases and 0 bases, with 14 bases remaining between them. Germline V gene data show CDR1 as SGHKS and CDR2 as YYEKEE (reference sequence). In DNA form, the CDR3 reads TGTGCCAGCAGTTCGACACAGCTTGCAACTAATGAAAAACTGTTTTTT. Protein: CASSSTQLATNEKLFF.

This clonotype was counted ten times or more. This chain joins TRBV28 and TRBJ1-5; D gene unclear. Germline V gene sequence: CDR1 MDHEN, CDR2 SYDVKM. The CDR3 extends over 14 amino acids. The V gene lost 2 bases and the J gene lost 5 bases, with 10 bases spanning the gap. This CDR3 is CASSLVGTDQPQHF. CDR3 sequence (DNA): TGTGCCAGCAGTTTAGTGGGTACCGATCAGCCCCAGCATTTT. Filled out from reference TRBV28 and TRBJ1-5, the complete variable domain reads DVKVTQSSRYLVKRTGEKVFLECVQDMDHENMFWYRQDPGLGLRLIYFSYDVKMKEKGDIPEGYSVSREKKERFSLILESASTNQTSMYLCASSLVGTDQPQHFGDGTRLSIL.

The CDR3 reads CASSVASGRPGQYF. In DNA form, the CDR3 reads TGTGCCAGCAGTGTGGCTAGCGGGAGACCGGGGCAGTACTTC. The chain uses TRBV28 and TRBJ2-7; the match to TRBD2 covers 10 bases. V lost 5 bases, J lost 9 bases, and 10 bases stayed unmatched. CDR3 size: 14 residues. Germline loops: CDR1 MDHEN, CDR2 SYDVKM.

In its sample, this clonotype was seen a few times. The V gene is TRBV3-1, the J gene TRBJ1-2; D might be TRBD1 (6 bases). The CDR3 runs to 13 residues. CDR1 LGHDT and CDR2 YNNKEL come from the germline V gene (reference sequence). The germline V and J ends were trimmed by 1 base and 8 bases, with 11 bases remaining between them. The CDR3 DNA sequence: TGTGCCAGCAGCCAAGTCAGCGGGGGCGGCTACACCTTC. Protein product: CASSQVSGGGYTF.

This clonotype came up many times. The chain has TRBV24-1 and TRBJ2-1; no definite D call. The CDR3 has 12 residues. Trimming took 7 bases from V and 0 from J, leaving 3 bases between them. CDR1 is KGHDR and CDR2 is SFDVKD in the germline V gene. The CDR3 sequence is CATSSSYNEQFF. The CDR3 DNA is TGTGCCACCAGCAGCTCCTACAATGAGCAGTTCTTC.

The table lists this clonotype with a few counts. J is TRBJ2-5 and V is TRBV7-2; D gene unclear. Between the trimmed V and J ends, which lost 5 bases and 4 bases, there was a span of 20 bases. Germline CDR1 and CDR2: SGHTA and FQGNSA. CDR3 length equals 16 residues. CDR3 DNA sequence: TGTGCCAGCAGCCAAAGTTCCCCGGCAAGAGGAGAGACCCAGTACTTC. Translation: CASSQSSPARGETQYF. Full variable domain (remainder filled in from reference TRBV7-2 and TRBJ2-5): GAGVSQSPSNKVTEKGKDVELRCDPISGHTALYWYRQSLGQGLEFLIYFQGNSAPDKSGLPSDRFSAERTGGSVSTLTIQRTQQEDSAVYLCASSQSSPARGETQYFGPGTRLLVL.

The rearrangement joins TRBV7-2 to TRBJ1-1, with 9 bases fitting TRBD1. V lost 5 bases and J lost 5; bases outside the gene matches: 18. The CDR3 runs to 18 residues. Germline CDR1 SGHTA, CDR2 FQGNSA. The DNA of the CDR3 is TGTGCCAGCAGCGCCCAAATCACAGGGGGCGGGTTAGGAACTGAAGCTTTCTTT. This sequence encodes CASSAQITGGGLGTEAFF.

This clonotype was detected only a few times. The chain carries TRBV3-1 and TRBJ2-5, with 11 bases matching TRBD2. Germline assignment: CDR1 LGHDT and CDR2 YNNKEL (reference sequence). V shed 1 base and J 4 bases; nucleotides not matched to a gene: 11. The CDR3 has 18 amino acids. CDR3 coding DNA: TGTGCCAGCAGCCAAGTTAGGCTAGCGGGAGGTGGATTAGAGACCCAGTACTTC. Its protein product is CASSQVRLAGGGLETQYF.

The genes are TRBV28 and TRBJ1-1; D not resolved. Germline V lookup: CDR1 MDHEN, CDR2 SYDVKM. The CDR3 extends over 14 amino acids. V dropped 5 bases and J dropped 0 bases, with 10 bases sitting between them. The CDR3 DNA reads TGTGCCAGCAGTCCCTCGTGGATGAACACTGAAGCTTTCTTT. This codes for CASSPSWMNTEAFF.

Regarding this clonotype: A clone one base away is much larger, so this may be a read error. The chain has TRBV28 and TRBJ1-4, with D uncertain. Deletions cut 2 bases from V and 5 bases from J, with 9 bases between. The CDR3 consists of 14 residues. The germline V gene has CDR1 MDHEN and CDR2 SYDVKM. The CDR3 spells CASSLGQRNEKLFF. The CDR3 coding sequence is TGTGCCAGCAGTTTAGGGCAGAGAAATGAAAAACTGTTTTTT. The whole variable domain, filled in from reference TRBV28 and TRBJ1-4, reads DVKVTQSSRYLVKRTGEKVFLECVQDMDHENMFWYRQDPGLGLRLIYFSYDVKMKEKGDIPEGYSVSREKKERFSLILESASTNQTSMYLCASSLGQRNEKLFFGSGTQLSVL.

This clonotype was seen repeatedly, ten times or more. The chain recombines TRBV6-6 with TRBJ2-3; tentative D call: TRBD1 (5 bases). Germline V lookup: CDR1 MNHNY, CDR2 SVGAGI (reference sequence). This CDR3 spans 16 amino acids. V lost 7 bases and J 0 bases, leaving 17 bases between the germline ends. CDR3 sequence reads: CASKKGQATSTDTQYF. DNA for the CDR3: TGTGCCAGCAAAAAGGGGCAGGCAACTAGCACAGATACGCAGTATTTT.